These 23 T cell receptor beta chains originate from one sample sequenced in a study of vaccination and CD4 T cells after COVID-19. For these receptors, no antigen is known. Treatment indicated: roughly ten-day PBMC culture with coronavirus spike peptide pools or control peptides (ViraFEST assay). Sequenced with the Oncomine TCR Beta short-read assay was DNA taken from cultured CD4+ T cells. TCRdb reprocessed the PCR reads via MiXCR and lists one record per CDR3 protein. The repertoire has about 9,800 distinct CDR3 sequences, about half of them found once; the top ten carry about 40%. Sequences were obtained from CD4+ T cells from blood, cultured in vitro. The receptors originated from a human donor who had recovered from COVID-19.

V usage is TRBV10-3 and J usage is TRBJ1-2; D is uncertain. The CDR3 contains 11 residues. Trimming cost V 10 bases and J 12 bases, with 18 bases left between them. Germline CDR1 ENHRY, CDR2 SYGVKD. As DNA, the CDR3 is TGTGCCAGCAGCCGCTTACAGAAACACACCTTC. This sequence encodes CASSRLQKHTF.

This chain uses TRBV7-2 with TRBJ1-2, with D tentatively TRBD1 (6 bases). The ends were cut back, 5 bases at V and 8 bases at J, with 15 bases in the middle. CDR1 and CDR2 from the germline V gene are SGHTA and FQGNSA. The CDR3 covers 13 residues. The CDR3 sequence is CASSPKGDLGYTF. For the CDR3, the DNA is TGTGCCAGCAGCCCAAAGGGGGATTTGGGCTACACCTTC.

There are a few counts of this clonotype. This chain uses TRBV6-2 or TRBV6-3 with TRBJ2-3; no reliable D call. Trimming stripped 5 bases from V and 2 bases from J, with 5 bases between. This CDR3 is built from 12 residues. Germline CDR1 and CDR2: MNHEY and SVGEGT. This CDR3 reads CASSEYTDTQYF. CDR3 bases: TGTGCCAGCAGTGAATACACAGATACGCAGTATTTT.

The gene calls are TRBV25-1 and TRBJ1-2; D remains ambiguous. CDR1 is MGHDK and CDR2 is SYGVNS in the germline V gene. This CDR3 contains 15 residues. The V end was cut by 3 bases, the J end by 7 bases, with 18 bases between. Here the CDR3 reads CASSDRQVFAGGYTF. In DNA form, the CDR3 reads TGTGCCAGCAGTGACCGACAAGTCTTCGCCGGTGGCTACACCTTC.

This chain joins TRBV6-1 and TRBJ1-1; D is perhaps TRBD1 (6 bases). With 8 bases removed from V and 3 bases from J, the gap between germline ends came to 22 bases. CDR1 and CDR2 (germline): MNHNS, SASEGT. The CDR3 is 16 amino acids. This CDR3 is CASSGLSGGQDTEAFF. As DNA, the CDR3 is TGTGCCAGCTCAGGACTTTCGGGGGGGCAGGACACTGAAGCTTTCTTT.

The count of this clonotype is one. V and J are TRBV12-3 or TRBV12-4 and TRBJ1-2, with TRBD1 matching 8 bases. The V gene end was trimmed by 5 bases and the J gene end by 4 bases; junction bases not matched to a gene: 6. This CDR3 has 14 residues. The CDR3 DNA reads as TGTGCCAGCAGTAGGGACAGGTTCCCCTATGGCTACACCTTC. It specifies CASSRDRFPYGYTF.

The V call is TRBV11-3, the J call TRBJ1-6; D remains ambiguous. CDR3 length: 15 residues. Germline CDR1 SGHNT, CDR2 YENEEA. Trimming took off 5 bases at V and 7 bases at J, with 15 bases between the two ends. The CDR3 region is CASSQGPLRNSPLHF. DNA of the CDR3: TGTGCCAGCAGCCAAGGCCCCCTTCGAAATTCACCCCTCCACTTT.

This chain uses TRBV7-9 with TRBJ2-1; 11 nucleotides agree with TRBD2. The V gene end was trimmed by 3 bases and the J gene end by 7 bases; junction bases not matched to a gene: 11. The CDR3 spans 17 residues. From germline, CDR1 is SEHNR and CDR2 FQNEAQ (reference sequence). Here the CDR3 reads CASSFAPGLAGTNEQFF. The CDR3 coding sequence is TGTGCCAGCAGCTTCGCCCCCGGACTAGCGGGTACAAATGAGCAGTTCTTC.

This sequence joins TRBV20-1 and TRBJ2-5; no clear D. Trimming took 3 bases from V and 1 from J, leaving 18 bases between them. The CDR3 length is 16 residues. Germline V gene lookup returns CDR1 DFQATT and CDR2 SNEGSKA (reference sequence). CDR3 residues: CSASRLSLWGQETQYF. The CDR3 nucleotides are TGCAGTGCTAGTCGTCTAAGTCTATGGGGCCAAGAGACCCAGTACTTC.

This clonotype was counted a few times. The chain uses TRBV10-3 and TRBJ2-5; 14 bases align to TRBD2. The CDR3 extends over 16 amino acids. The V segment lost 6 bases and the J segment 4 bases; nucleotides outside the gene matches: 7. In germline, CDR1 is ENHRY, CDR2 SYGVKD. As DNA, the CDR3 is TGTGCCATCAGGGATGGACTAGCGGGGGGCCGAGAGACCCAGTACTTC. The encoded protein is CAIRDGLAGGRETQYF.

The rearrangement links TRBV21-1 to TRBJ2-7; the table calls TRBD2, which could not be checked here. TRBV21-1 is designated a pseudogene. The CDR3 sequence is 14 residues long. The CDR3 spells CASSKGLGGYEQYF. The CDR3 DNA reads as TGTGCCAGCAGCAAAGGACTAGGGGGCTACGAGCAGTACTTC.

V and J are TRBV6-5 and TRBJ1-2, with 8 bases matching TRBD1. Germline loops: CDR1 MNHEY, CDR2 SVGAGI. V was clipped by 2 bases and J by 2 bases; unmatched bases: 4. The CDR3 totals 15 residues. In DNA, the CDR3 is TGTGCCAGCAGTTACCGCCGGGACAGGAACTATGGCTACACCTTC. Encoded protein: CASSYRRDRNYGYTF.

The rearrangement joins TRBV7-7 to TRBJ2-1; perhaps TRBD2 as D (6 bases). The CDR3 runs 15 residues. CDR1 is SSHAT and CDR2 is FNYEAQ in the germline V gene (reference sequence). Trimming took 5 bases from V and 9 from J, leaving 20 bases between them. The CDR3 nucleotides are TGTGCCAGCAGCCCCGGGCGGGGTATCCTCATTGAGCAGTTCTTC. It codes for CASSPGRGILIEQFF.

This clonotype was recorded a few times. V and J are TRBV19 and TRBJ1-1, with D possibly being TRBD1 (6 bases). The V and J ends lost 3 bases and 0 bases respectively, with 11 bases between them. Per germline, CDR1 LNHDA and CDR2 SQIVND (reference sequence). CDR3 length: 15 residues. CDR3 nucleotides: TGTGCCAGTAGTATTGGGGGCCAGTTGAACACTGAAGCTTTCTTT. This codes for CASSIGGQLNTEAFF.

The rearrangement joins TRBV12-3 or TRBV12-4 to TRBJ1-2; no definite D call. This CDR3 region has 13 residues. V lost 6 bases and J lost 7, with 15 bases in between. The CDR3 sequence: CASSPGFGSGYTF. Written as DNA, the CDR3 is TGTGCCAGCAGCCCTGGGTTCGGTAGTGGCTACACCTTC.

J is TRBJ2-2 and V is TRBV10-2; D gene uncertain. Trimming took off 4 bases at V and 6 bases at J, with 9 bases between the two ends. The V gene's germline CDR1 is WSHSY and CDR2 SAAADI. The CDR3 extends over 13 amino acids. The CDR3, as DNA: TGCGCCAGCAGTGTACAAGGTCCCGGGGAGCTGTTTTTT. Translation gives CASSVQGPGELFF.

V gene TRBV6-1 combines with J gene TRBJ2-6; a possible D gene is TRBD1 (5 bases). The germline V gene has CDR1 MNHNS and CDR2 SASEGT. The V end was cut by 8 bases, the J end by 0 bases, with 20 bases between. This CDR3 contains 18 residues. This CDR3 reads CASFPLFRVSSGANVLTF. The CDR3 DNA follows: TGTGCCAGCTTTCCCCTATTCAGGGTGAGCTCTGGGGCCAACGTCCTGACTTTC.

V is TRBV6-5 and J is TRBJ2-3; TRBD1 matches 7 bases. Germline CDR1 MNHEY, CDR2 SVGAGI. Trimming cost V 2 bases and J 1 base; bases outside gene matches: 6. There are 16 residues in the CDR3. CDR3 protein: CASSYDRAKGTDTQYF. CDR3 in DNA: TGTGCCAGCAGTTACGACAGGGCGAAGGGCACAGATACGCAGTATTTT.

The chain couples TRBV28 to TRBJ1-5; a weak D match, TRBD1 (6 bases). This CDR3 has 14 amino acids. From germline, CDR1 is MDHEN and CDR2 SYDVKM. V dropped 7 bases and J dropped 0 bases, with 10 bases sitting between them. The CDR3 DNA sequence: TGTGCCAGCACCACACAGGGTAGCAATCAGCCCCAGCATTTT. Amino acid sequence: CASTTQGSNQPQHF.

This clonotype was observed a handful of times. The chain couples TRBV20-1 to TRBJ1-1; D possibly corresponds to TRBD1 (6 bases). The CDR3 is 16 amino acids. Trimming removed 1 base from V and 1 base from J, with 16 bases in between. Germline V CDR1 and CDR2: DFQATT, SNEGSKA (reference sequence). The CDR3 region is CSARGGQGTPNTEAFF. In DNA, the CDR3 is TGCAGTGCTAGAGGGGGGCAGGGAACCCCGAACACTGAAGCTTTCTTT.

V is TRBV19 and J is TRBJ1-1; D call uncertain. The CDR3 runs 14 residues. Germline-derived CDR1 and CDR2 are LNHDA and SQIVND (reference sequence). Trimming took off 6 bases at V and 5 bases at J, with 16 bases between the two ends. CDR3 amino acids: CASSTIGSGTEAFF. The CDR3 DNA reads TGTGCCAGTAGCACTATCGGTTCGGGGACTGAAGCTTTCTTT.

The CDR3 coding sequence is TGTGCCAGCAAGAGGGCCGGGACAGGGTTGACAGATACGCAGTATTTT. It specifies CASKRAGTGLTDTQYF. J is TRBJ2-3 and V is TRBV6-2 or TRBV6-3; 9 positions match TRBD1. The germline gives CDR1 MNHEY, CDR2 SVGEGT. The CDR3 runs 16 residues. After removal of 7 bases from V and 3 bases from J, the junction contained 11 bases not matched to a gene.

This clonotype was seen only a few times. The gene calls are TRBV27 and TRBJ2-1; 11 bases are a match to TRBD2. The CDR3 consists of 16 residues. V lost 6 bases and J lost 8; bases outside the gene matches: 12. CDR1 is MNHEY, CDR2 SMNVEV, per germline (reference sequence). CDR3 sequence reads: CASRPRLAGRRDEQFF. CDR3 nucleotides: TGTGCCAGCAGGCCCCGACTAGCGGGGAGGAGGGATGAGCAGTTCTTC.